This entry concerns a single T cell receptor beta chain. The sample originates from a study of blood T cell repertoires in COVID-19. Study-level background: Some COVID-19 samples were acute and others convalescent; all came from the United States, Italy and Spain. Nucleic acid was either cDNA or gDNA, and it came from T cells, B-cell-depleted T cells, or PBMCs.

Trimming left V 6 bases short and J 1 base short, with 13 bases between. In germline, CDR1 is MNHEY, CDR2 SVGAGI. There are 15 residues in the CDR3. In the original workflow: Reference gene primer amplification gave estimated nucleated cell counts. Method: immunoSEQ multiplex PCR; TCRdb's copy keeps in-frame clones and lacks some. D and trimming come from the DNA, and the V and J calls and clone size come from that table. Among 65,000 to 90,000 clones, 86% were seen once, and the ten largest hold approximately 6.3%. The specimen sequenced was peripheral blood. V and J are TRBV6-5 and TRBJ2-4; D might be TRBD1 (5 bases). The sequence came from an elderly man with COVID-19, enrolled during active disease. The CDR3 here is CASRTRDVAKNIQYF. For the CDR3, the DNA is TGTGCCAGCAGGACCAGGGATGTCGCCAAAAACATTCAGTACTTC.